This paragraph covers one T cell receptor beta chain sequence. It has no known antigen specificity. No base-level quality is on record; no much larger clone is a single base apart. Looking up the germline V gene yields CDR1 SGHRS and CDR2 YFSETQ. V is reduced by 0 bases and J by 7 bases, leaving a spacing of 10 bases between them. The cysteine opens and the phenylalanine closes a CDR3 of 13 amino acids. Left in the record is the CDR3 DNA by itself, 39 bases read in frame from the first base. The meaning of the sample's time point label: about 28 days (+/-7) after the second vaccine dose. Because spike-specific TCR depth and breadth did not differ between the two schedules, AZD1222 recipients who got a second dose at roughly 4 weeks were pooled with those who got a second dose at roughly 12 weeks. Vaccinee samples came from UK trials COV001 and COV002, including a single-blind randomized controlled phase 2/3 trial of AZD1222 (ChAdOx1 nCoV-19) in healthy adults. For TCRbeta chain sequencing, PBMC samples were collected from trial participants at day 0 and at day 28 after the second dose.

The sample originates from a study of T cell responses to AZD1222 COVID-19 vaccine (dated by TCRdb to the early 2020s). About the investigation overall: TCR sequencing covered some 250 trial participants: 207 given two doses of AZD1222 and around 26 given two doses of MenACWY control vaccine. Trial participants were enrolled by age into 18-55, 56-69 and 70-plus year subgroups, with around 150, 28 and 57 TCR-sequenced participants respectively. Broader findings and caveats from the paper: Vaccine-associated CD4 TCRs spanned the whole spike protein, with dominant responses in regions 160-218 and 743-854. Reportedly, close to half of the unique spike-specific TCRs recognized epitopes lying outside the regions that are mutated in the B.1.351 and B.1.1.7 variants. Conclusions about previously exposed vaccinees are limited because only six or seven AZD1222 recipients were SARS-CoV-2 seropositive at baseline. Spike-specific TCR breadth and depth rose significantly after two AZD1222 doses compared with day 0 and with MenACWY recipients. In the small 56-69-year group, the increase in depth fell short of significance, most likely because of low power. Because no day 14 peak-response samples were available, repertoires were characterized only after the peak T cell response. Most participants were white British and females outnumbered males, and the authors suggested that clonal diversity may have been underestimated.

The CDR3 regions of human TCRbeta chains were analyzed by immunosequencing. As for the original processing: Repertoire TCRs were checked for matches against a reference library of SARS-CoV-2-specific TCRs that had been generated using the MIRA antigen-specificity platform. Breadth was defined as the fraction of unique TCRs that were SARS-CoV-2-associated, and depth was defined as the fraction of total T cells that were SARS-CoV-2-associated. Using the MIRA data, every spike-specific TCR was mapped to the spike region that the TCR reacted to and assigned to either a CD4 or a CD8 class. Log10-transformed breadth and depth values were compared by one-way ANOVA with Sidak's multiple comparisons tests. Not all clones reach the TCRdb copy of this immuneACCESS table, which keeps in-frame sequences only. Checked studies attribute under half of the gap to unresolved V genes and leave the rest unexplained. V, J and clone size reflect that table, while D and trimming were determined from the DNA. Across this sample there are over 150,000 clones, with roughly 94% seen only once. The ten largest clonotypes hold around 1.6% of the sample.

The TCR originated in an adult who received the AZD1222 COVID-19 vaccine. This receptor chain uses TRBV5-1 and TRBJ2-5, with TRBD1 as a weak D call on 6 bases. The sequences come from peripheral blood, collected 28 days after the second AZD1222 dose. The DNA sequence is TGCGCCAGCAGCTTGGGGGGGCCGGGGACCCAGTACTTC. Its translation is CASSLGGPGTQYF.